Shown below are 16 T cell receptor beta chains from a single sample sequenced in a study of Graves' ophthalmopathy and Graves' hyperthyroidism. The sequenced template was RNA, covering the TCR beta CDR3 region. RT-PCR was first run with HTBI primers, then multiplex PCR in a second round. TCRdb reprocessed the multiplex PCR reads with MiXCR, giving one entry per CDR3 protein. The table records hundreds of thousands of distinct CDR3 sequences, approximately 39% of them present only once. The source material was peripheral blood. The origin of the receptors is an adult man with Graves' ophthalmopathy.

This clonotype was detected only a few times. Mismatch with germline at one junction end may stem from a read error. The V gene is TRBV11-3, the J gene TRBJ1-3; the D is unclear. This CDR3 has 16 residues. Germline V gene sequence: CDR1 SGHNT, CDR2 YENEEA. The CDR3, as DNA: TGCGCCAGCAGCCAAGATCGGAAGAACTCTGGAAACACCATATATTTT. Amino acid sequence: CASSQDRKNSGNTIYF.

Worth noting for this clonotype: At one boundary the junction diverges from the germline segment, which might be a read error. The CDR3 bases are TGTGCCAGCAGTGGCTGGCAGGGATCCTACGAGCAGTACTTC. Protein product: CASSGWQGSYEQYF. V is TRBV10-3 and J is TRBJ2-7; possible D gene TRBD1, 5 bases. The length of the CDR3 is 14 residues. Germline V gene sequence: CDR1 ENHRY, CDR2 SYGVKD.

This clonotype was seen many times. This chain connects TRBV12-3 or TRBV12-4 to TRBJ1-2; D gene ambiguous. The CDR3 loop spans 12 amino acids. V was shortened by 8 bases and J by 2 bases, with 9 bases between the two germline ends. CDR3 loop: CASALNNYGYTF. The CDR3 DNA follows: TGTGCCAGCGCCCTGAACAACTATGGCTACACCTTC.

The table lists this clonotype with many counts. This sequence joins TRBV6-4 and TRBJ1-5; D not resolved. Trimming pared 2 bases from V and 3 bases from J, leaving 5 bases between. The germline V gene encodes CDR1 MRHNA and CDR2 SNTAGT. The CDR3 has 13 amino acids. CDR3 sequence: CASSDEPNQPQHF. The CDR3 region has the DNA TGTGCCAGCAGTGACGAGCCCAATCAGCCCCAGCATTTT.

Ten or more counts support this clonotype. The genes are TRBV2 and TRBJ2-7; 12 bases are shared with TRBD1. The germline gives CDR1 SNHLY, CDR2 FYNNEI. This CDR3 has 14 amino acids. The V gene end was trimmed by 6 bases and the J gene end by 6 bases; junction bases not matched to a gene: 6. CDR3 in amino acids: CASRTGTGGIEQYF. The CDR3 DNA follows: TGTGCCAGCAGAACCGGGACAGGGGGCATCGAGCAGTACTTC.

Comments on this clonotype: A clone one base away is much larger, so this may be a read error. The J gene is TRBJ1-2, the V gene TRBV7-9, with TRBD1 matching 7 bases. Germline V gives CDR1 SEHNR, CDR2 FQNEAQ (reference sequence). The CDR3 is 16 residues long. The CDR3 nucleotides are TGTGCCGGCAGCTCGGGACAGTACATCTCTAACTATGGCTACACCTTC. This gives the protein CAGSSGQYISNYGYTF.

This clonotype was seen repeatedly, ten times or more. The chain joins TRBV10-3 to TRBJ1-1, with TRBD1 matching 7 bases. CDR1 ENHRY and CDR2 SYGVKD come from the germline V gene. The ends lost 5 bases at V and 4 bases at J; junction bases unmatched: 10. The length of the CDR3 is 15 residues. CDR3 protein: CAISSLDRAGTEAFF. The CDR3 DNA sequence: TGTGCCATCAGTAGCCTCGACAGGGCAGGCACTGAAGCTTTCTTT.

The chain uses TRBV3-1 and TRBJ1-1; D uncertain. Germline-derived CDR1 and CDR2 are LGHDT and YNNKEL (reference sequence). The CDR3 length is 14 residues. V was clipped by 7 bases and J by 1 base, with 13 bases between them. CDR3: CASTSGGRNTEAFF. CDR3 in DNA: TGTGCCAGCACCTCAGGTGGGAGGAACACTGAAGCTTTCTTT.

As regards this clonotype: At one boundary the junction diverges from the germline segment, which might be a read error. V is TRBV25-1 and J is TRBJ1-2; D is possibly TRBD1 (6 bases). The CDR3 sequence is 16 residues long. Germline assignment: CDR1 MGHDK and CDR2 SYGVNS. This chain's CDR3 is CASSDPRTGQNSGYTF. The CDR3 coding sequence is TGTGCCAGCAGTGATCCCCGCACAGGGCAAAACTCTGGCTACACCTTC.

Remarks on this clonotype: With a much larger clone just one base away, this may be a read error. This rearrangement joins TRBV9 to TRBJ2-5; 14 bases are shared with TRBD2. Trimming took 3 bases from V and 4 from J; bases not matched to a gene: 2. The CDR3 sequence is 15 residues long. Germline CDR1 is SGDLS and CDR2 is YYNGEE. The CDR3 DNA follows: TGTGCCAGCAGCGCCGGGACTAGCGGGAGAGAGACCCAGTACTTC. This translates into CASSAGTSGRETQYF. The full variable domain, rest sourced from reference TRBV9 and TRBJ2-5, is DSGVTQTPKHLITATGQRVTLRCSPRSGDLSVYWYQQSLDQGLQFLIQYYNGEERAKGNILERFSAQQFPDLHSELNLSSLELGDSALYFCASSAGTSGRETQYFGPGTRLLVL.

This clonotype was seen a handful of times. The CDR3: CASSQGGQASYEQYF. In DNA, the CDR3 is TGCGCCAGCAGCCAGGGTGGACAGGCCTCCTACGAGCAGTACTTC. The chain has TRBV4-3 and TRBJ2-7; 7 bases are shared with TRBD1. Germline CDR1 LGHNA, CDR2 YSLEER. CDR3 length: 15 amino acids. With 3 bases clipped from V and 0 bases from J, the junction kept 5 bases outside the gene matches.

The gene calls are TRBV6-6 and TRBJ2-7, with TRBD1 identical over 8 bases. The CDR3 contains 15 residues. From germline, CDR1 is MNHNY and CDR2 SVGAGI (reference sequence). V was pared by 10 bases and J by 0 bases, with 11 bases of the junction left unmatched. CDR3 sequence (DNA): TGTGCCATCAGGTCCACCGGGACAGGCTCCTACGAGCAGTACTTC. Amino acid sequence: CAIRSTGTGSYEQYF.

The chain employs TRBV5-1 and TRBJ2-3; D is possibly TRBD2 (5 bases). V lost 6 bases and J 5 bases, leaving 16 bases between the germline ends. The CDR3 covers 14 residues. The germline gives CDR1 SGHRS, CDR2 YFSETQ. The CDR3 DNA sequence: TGCGCCAGCATGGCGGGCACGCGCCGAGATACGCAGTATTTT. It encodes CASMAGTRRDTQYF.

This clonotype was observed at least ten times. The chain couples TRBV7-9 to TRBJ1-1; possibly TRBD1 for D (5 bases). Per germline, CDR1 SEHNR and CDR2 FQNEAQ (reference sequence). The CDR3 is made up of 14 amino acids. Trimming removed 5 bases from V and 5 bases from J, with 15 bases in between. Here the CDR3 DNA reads TGTGCCAGCAGCCCCGGGGGGAGGACAACTGAAGCTTTCTTT. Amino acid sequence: CASSPGGRTTEAFF.

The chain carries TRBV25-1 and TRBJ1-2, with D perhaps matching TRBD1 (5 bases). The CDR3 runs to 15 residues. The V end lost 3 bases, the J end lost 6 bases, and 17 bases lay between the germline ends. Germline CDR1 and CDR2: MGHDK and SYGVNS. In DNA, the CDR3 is TGTGCCAGCAGTGACCCTAGCGGGAGGGGACATGGCTACACCTTC. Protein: CASSDPSGRGHGYTF.

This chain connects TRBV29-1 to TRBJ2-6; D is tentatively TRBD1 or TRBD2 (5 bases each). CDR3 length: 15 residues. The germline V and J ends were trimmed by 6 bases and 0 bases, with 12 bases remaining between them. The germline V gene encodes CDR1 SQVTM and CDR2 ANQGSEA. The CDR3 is CSVAGAHSGANVLTF. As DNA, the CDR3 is TGCAGCGTAGCCGGGGCTCACTCTGGGGCCAACGTCCTGACTTTC.